These 28 T cell receptor beta chains were all obtained from the same sample, sequenced in a study of T cells in localized non-small cell lung cancer. Libraries were prepared by immunoSEQ multiplex PCR; TCRdb keeps only in-frame clonotypes and omits some of them. In the table there are roughly 30,000 clones, about 88% of which are singletons. The source material was peripheral blood, sampled before any cancer treatment. Every receptor here comes from a woman aged 35 to 69 with stage I lung adenocarcinoma.

This clone is a singleton in its sample. V and J are TRBV7-9 and TRBJ1-1, with a possible D match to TRBD1 (5 bases). This CDR3 region has 14 residues. The germline V gene encodes CDR1 SEHNR and CDR2 FQNEAQ (reference sequence). Trimming removed 7 bases from V and 1 base from J, with 13 bases in between. The CDR3 nucleotides are TGTGCCAGCATAATAGCGGGGGGGAACACTGAAGCTTTCTTT. Amino acid sequence: CASIIAGGNTEAFF.

V gene TRBV19 combines with J gene TRBJ2-6; 11 positions match TRBD1. The CDR3 spans 18 residues. Germline CDR1 is LNHDA and CDR2 is SQIVND (reference sequence). V lost 3 bases, J lost 0 bases, and 4 bases stayed unmatched. CDR3 sequence: CASSIWTGGPSGANVLTF. The DNA of the CDR3 is TGTGCCAGTAGTATTTGGACAGGGGGCCCCTCTGGGGCCAACGTCCTGACTTTC.

The chain employs TRBV6-4 and TRBJ2-3, with TRBD1 identical over 8 bases. Trimming took 5 bases from V and 2 from J; bases not matched to a gene: 3. The CDR3 loop spans 14 amino acids. Per germline, CDR1 MRHNA and CDR2 SNTAGT. CDR3 nucleotide sequence: TGTGCCAGCAGTTCAGGGGGCACCACAGATACGCAGTATTTT. It specifies CASSSGGTTDTQYF.

Here the CDR3 DNA reads TGTGCCAGCAACAGAGGGGGACTAGCGGGCGAGACCCAGTACTTC. Protein sequence: CASNRGGLAGETQYF. The chain is built from TRBV27 and TRBJ2-5, with 12 nucleotides matching TRBD2. The CDR3 runs to 15 residues. The J segment lost 5 bases and the V segment lost 7 bases, leaving 8 bases of the junction unmatched. Germline V gene data show CDR1 as MNHEY and CDR2 as SMNVEV (reference sequence).

This chain uses TRBV5-1 with TRBJ2-3, with D tentatively TRBD1 (6 bases). Per the germline V gene, CDR1 is SGHRS and CDR2 is YFSETQ. This CDR3 spans 11 amino acids. The CDR3 spells CADRRGDTQYF. DNA for the CDR3: TGCGCAGACAGAAGGGGGGATACGCAGTATTTT.

This chain joins TRBV5-4 and TRBJ2-2, with TRBD1 matching 9 bases. V lost 4 bases and J lost 7; bases outside the gene matches: 11. Germline CDR1 SGHNT, CDR2 YYREEE (reference sequence). This CDR3 spans 16 amino acids. The CDR3 sequence is CASSPTPTGGDGELFF. DNA of the CDR3: TGTGCCAGCAGCCCGACCCCAACAGGGGGCGACGGGGAGCTGTTTTTT. Full variable domain (missing parts from reference TRBV5-4 and TRBJ2-2): ETGVTQSPTHLIKTRGQQVTLRCSSQSGHNTVSWYQQALGQGPQFIFQYYREEENGRGNFPPRFSGLQFPNYSSELNVNALELDDSALYLCASSPTPTGGDGELFFGEGSRLTVL.

This chain connects TRBV20-1 to TRBJ1-2, with a weak D call TRBD1 (6 bases). This CDR3 has 11 residues. V gave up 6 bases and J gave up 4 bases, with 9 bases separating them. The germline CDR1 and CDR2 sequences are DFQATT and SNEGSKA (reference sequence). CDR3 region: CSAMTGYGYTF. CDR3 DNA sequence: TGCAGTGCGATGACAGGCTATGGCTACACCTTC.

CDR3: CASSFWGTGVIEAFF. In nucleotides, the CDR3 is TGTGCCAGCAGCTTCTGGGGGACAGGGGTGATCGAAGCTTTCTTT. The V call is TRBV7-9, the J call TRBJ1-1; 10 bases match TRBD1. Germline values: CDR1 SEHNR, CDR2 FQNEAQ (reference sequence). Trimming took 3 bases from V and 8 from J; bases not matched to a gene: 9. This CDR3 has 15 amino acids.

This chain connects TRBV27 to TRBJ2-7, with D possibly TRBD1 on 5 matching bases. CDR3 size: 13 residues. From germline, CDR1 is MNHEY and CDR2 SMNVEV (reference sequence). Trimming pared 4 bases from V and 1 base from J, leaving 8 bases between. Here the CDR3 reads CASSSQGSYEQYF. As DNA, the CDR3 is TGTGCCAGCAGTTCCCAGGGTTCCTACGAGCAGTACTTC.

The chain combines TRBV6-4 with TRBJ2-1; 7 bases fit TRBD2. CDR3 length: 12 amino acids. Germline-derived CDR1 and CDR2 are MRHNA and SNTAGT. The trim removed 2 bases at V and 12 bases at J, leaving 4 bases unmatched. Here the CDR3 reads CASSDVGRVQFF. CDR3 bases: TGTGCCAGCAGTGACGTAGGGAGGGTGCAGTTCTTC.

V and J are TRBV7-3 and TRBJ2-1; D is possibly TRBD2 (6 bases). The germline V gene encodes CDR1 SGHTA and CDR2 FQGTGA. Trimming removed 0 bases from V and 2 bases from J, with 23 bases in between. CDR3 length equals 20 residues. The DNA for the CDR3 is TGTGCCAGCAGCTTAACACCGCCAACACTTGCGGGACCAACCTACAATGAGCAGTTCTTC. It codes for CASSLTPPTLAGPTYNEQFF.

V usage is TRBV7-3 and J usage is TRBJ2-5; D tentatively fits TRBD1 or TRBD2 (6 bases each). From germline, CDR1 is SGHTA and CDR2 FQGTGA. V lost 3 bases and J lost 1, with 21 bases in between. This CDR3 has 18 amino acids. The CDR3 bases are TGTGCCAGCAGCTTCCTAGGAGGGGGGCGCCTCCGCCAAGAGACCCAGTACTTC. This translates into CASSFLGGGRLRQETQYF.

This chain uses TRBV2 with TRBJ1-4; 7 bases line up with TRBD1. Germline V gene sequence: CDR1 SNHLY, CDR2 FYNNEI. The CDR3 consists of 15 residues. Germline trimming cut 2 bases from V and 7 bases from J; bases unmatched to any gene: 7. Here the CDR3 DNA reads TGTGCCAGCAGTGAACCGACAGGGAGTGGTGAAAAACTGTTTTTT. The encoded protein is CASSEPTGSGEKLFF.

The chain couples TRBV21-1 to TRBJ2-5; TRBD1 is the table's D call, not checked against the DNA. TRBV21-1 is a documented pseudogene. CDR3 length: 16 residues. Here the CDR3 DNA reads TGTGCCAGCAGCAAATGGCCAGGGTTACGGGAAGAGACCCAGTACTTC. Its protein product is CASSKWPGLREETQYF.

As regards this clone: This clone may be a read error of a much larger clone one base away. The same CDR3 can be traced to other DNA sequences in this sample. The CDR3 DNA sequence: TGCGCCAGCAGCCAGGGACAGGGGGTTGGTGGCTACACCTTC. This gives the protein CASSQGQGVGGYTF. The V call is TRBV4-3, the J call TRBJ1-2, with 11 bases matching TRBD1. V dropped 3 bases and J dropped 7; count of bases not matched to a gene: 4. CDR1 is LGHNA, CDR2 YSLEER, per germline. This CDR3 is built from 14 residues.

This rearrangement joins TRBV7-8 to TRBJ1-5; no definite D call. The V and J ends lost 4 bases and 1 base respectively, with 11 bases between them. CDR1 and CDR2 from the germline V gene are SGHVS and FQNEAQ. This CDR3 is built from 15 residues. The CDR3: CASSSDGGSNQPQHF. As DNA, the CDR3 is TGTGCCAGCAGCTCGGACGGAGGAAGCAATCAGCCCCAGCATTTT.

This chain links TRBV7-6 with TRBJ2-7; TRBD1 is a possible D gene (5 bases). This CDR3 has 13 amino acids. Germline V gives CDR1 SGHVS, CDR2 FNYEAQ. The V gene lost 1 base and the J gene lost 7 bases, with 11 bases spanning the gap. CDR3 DNA: TGTGCCAGCAGCTTAGGAGACAGATGGGAGCAGTACTTC. Protein sequence: CASSLGDRWEQYF.

The J gene is TRBJ1-6, the V gene TRBV27; D is perhaps TRBD1 (6 bases). CDR1 MNHEY and CDR2 SMNVEV come from the germline V gene (reference sequence). The V gene lost 6 bases and the J gene lost 5 bases, with 23 bases spanning the gap. CDR3 length: 18 amino acids. CDR3 bases: TGTGCCAGCAGCCTGTACTCCACCCAGGGGCCCCATAATTCACCCCTCCACTTT. This translates into CASSLYSTQGPHNSPLHF.

The chain links TRBV6-4 to TRBJ2-7; no clear D gene. Trimming removed 3 bases from V and 1 base from J, with 10 bases in between. CDR1 is MRHNA, CDR2 SNTAGT, per germline. CDR3 length: 14 amino acids. The CDR3 protein is CASSESWGSYEQYF. CDR3 DNA: TGTGCCAGCAGTGAAAGCTGGGGATCCTACGAGCAGTACTTC.

This clone was recorded only once. The genes are TRBV11-2 and TRBJ1-1; no reliable D call. Trimming removed 3 bases from V and 4 bases from J, with 9 bases in between. This CDR3 has 13 amino acids. CDR1 and CDR2 (germline): SGHAT, FQNNGV. This chain's CDR3 is CASSFEGVTEAFF. The CDR3 DNA reads as TGTGCCAGCAGCTTTGAGGGTGTCACTGAAGCTTTCTTT.

The J gene is TRBJ1-2, the V gene TRBV5-4, with TRBD1 matching 11 bases. Germline V CDR1 and CDR2: SGHNT, YYREEE (reference sequence). The trim removed 4 bases at V and 4 bases at J, leaving 9 bases unmatched. CDR3 size: 16 residues. CDR3 coding DNA: TGTGCCAGCAGCCCTGGACAGGGGGCGGTCACCTATGGCTACACCTTC. It is translated as CASSPGQGAVTYGYTF.

This clone was found once. V gene TRBV5-5 combines with J gene TRBJ1-4; 9 bases map to TRBD1. The J segment lost 7 bases and the V segment lost 2 bases, leaving 3 bases of the junction unmatched. CDR1 and CDR2 from the germline V gene are SGHKS and YYEKEE (reference sequence). The CDR3 length is 14 residues. The CDR3 region has the DNA TGTGCCAGCAGCTTCGGGACAGGGCCTGAAAAACTGTTTTTT. This translates into CASSFGTGPEKLFF.

This clone came up once. The CDR3 region has the DNA TGTGCCAGCAGCGTAGACAACTACGAGCAGTACTTC. Residues: CASSVDNYEQYF. The V gene is TRBV5-4, the J gene TRBJ2-7; D remains ambiguous. This CDR3 has 12 residues. Germline V gene sequence: CDR1 SGHNT, CDR2 YYREEE (reference sequence). Deletions cut 4 bases from V and 3 bases from J, with 8 bases between.

The V gene is TRBV11-2, the J gene TRBJ2-7, with TRBD1 identical over 7 bases. The CDR3 has 15 residues. V dropped 4 bases and J dropped 2; count of bases not matched to a gene: 8. Germline loops: CDR1 SGHAT, CDR2 FQNNGV. As DNA, the CDR3 is TGTGCCAGCAGCTATCGGCGGACAGGTACCTACGAGCAGTACTTC. This codes for CASSYRRTGTYEQYF.

The chain combines TRBV2 with TRBJ1-4, with TRBD1 matching over 10 bases. The CDR3 loop spans 15 amino acids. V shed 5 bases and J 2 bases; nucleotides not matched to a gene: 2. Germline CDR1 and CDR2: SNHLY and FYNNEI. The CDR3 DNA follows: TGTGCCAGCAGTATGACAGGGGGCACTAATGAAAAACTGTTTTTT. Amino acids: CASSMTGGTNEKLFF.

V and J are TRBV6-5 and TRBJ1-1; the D is unclear. V lost 7 bases, J lost 0 bases, and 9 bases lay in between. The CDR3 is made up of 13 amino acids. CDR1 is MNHEY and CDR2 is SVGAGI in the germline V gene. CDR3 sequence (DNA): TGTGCCAGCAATAAGAACATGAACACTGAAGCTTTCTTT. Encoded protein: CASNKNMNTEAFF.

In this sample, this clone turned up once. This chain connects TRBV5-1 to TRBJ2-3, with 9 bases fitting TRBD2. Germline loops: CDR1 SGHRS, CDR2 YFSETQ. After removal of 2 bases from V and 6 bases from J, the junction contained 7 bases not matched to a gene. The CDR3 is 15 amino acids. The CDR3 sequence is CASSFGLAGEDTQYF. CDR3 DNA sequence: TGCGCCAGCAGCTTTGGTTTAGCGGGGGAGGATACGCAGTATTTT.

The rearrangement uses TRBV4-1 and TRBJ1-6, with D tentatively TRBD1 (5 bases). V dropped 1 base and J dropped 7 bases, with 14 bases sitting between them. CDR1 and CDR2 (germline): MGHRA, YSYEKL. This CDR3 has 16 amino acids. In DNA form, the CDR3 reads TGCGCCAGCAGCCAAGGCGGTGGGGGGGGGAATTCACCCCTCCACTTT. Its translation: CASSQGGGGGNSPLHF.